These 18 T cell receptor beta chains share one sample of origin, sequenced in a study of T-cell memory formation after mild COVID-19. A single record per CDR3 protein comes from TCRdb applying MiXCR to the 5' RACE reads. The table has roughly 370,000 distinct CDR3 sequences, approximately 16% seen once; the top ten hold 20% to 25%. Sequencing was done on a sample of PBMCs or a T cell subset sorted from them (not recorded which). Receptor source: a man between 18 and 35 years old who had mild COVID-19 (a few samples of this study predate the infection). Cell type and time point are not known.

The gene calls are TRBV7-2 and TRBJ1-1, with D possibly being TRBD1 (5 bases). The V end lost 0 bases, the J end lost 10 bases, and 18 bases lay between the germline ends. The CDR3 has 15 residues. The V gene's germline CDR1 is SGHTA and CDR2 FQGNSA. CDR3 region: CASSLAPGTRVLAFF. In nucleotides, the CDR3 is TGTGCCAGCAGCTTAGCCCCCGGGACTAGGGTGTTAGCTTTCTTT.

There are many counts of this clonotype. This chain links TRBV5-1 with TRBJ2-7, with 11 bases aligning to TRBD1. The trim removed 3 bases at V and 3 bases at J, leaving 5 bases unmatched. This CDR3 has 15 amino acids. CDR1 SGHRS and CDR2 YFSETQ come from the germline V gene. The CDR3 loop is CASSCRDRGIYEQYV. The CDR3 DNA follows: TGCGCCAGCAGCTGTCGGGACAGGGGGATCTACGAGCAGTACGTC.

The chain links TRBV9 to TRBJ2-2; D not resolved. With 1 base removed from V and 3 bases from J, the gap between germline ends came to 10 bases. CDR1 SGDLS and CDR2 YYNGEE come from the germline V gene. CDR3 length equals 15 residues. Here the CDR3 reads CASSVKLADTGELFF. The CDR3 DNA reads as TGTGCCAGCAGCGTAAAGTTAGCAGACACCGGGGAGCTGTTTTTT.

Only a few counts were recorded for this clonotype. The rearrangement joins TRBV12-5 to TRBJ2-2; D might be TRBD1 (6 bases). Germline CDR1 reads LGHNT; CDR2 reads FRNRAP. The CDR3 sequence is 16 residues long. Trimming cost V 5 bases and J 2 bases, with 15 bases left between them. The CDR3 reads CASGKNREVNTGELFF. The CDR3 DNA reads as TGTGCTAGTGGTAAAAACAGGGAAGTTAACACCGGGGAGCTGTTTTTT.

This clonotype came up a few times. The CDR3 loop is CASSEGPRNEQFF. CDR3 coding DNA: TGTGCCAGCAGTGAAGGCCCCCGCAATGAGCAGTTCTTC. This chain uses TRBV6-5 with TRBJ2-1; D is unresolved. The V and J ends lost 5 bases and 6 bases respectively, with 11 bases between them. From germline, CDR1 is MNHEY and CDR2 SVGAGI. The CDR3 contains 13 residues.

The rearrangement links TRBV7-9 to TRBJ2-3; 7 bases match TRBD1. This CDR3 comprises 17 residues. V lost 2 bases to trimming and J lost 2 bases; unmatched junction nucleotides: 10. The germline CDR1 and CDR2 sequences are SEHNR and FQNEAQ (reference sequence). CDR3 region: CASSLPPDRAATDTQYF. As DNA, the CDR3 is TGTGCCAGCAGCTTACCGCCAGACAGGGCGGCCACAGATACGCAGTATTTT.

This clonotype showed up just a few times. The V gene is TRBV7-2, the J gene TRBJ2-5; TRBD2 agrees at 13 bases. The ends lost 3 bases at V and 5 bases at J; junction bases unmatched: 9. CDR3 length: 17 residues. The germline gives CDR1 SGHTA, CDR2 FQGNSA. CDR3 nucleotides: TGTGCCAGCAGCTTGGGGCTACTAGCGGGGGGGCCTGAGACCCAGTACTTC. This gives the protein CASSLGLLAGGPETQYF.

The CDR3 reads CASSQGGTRSEAFF. The CDR3 bases are TGTGCCAGCAGCCAGGGGGGCACTAGGTCTGAAGCTTTCTTT. The chain recombines TRBV6-2 or TRBV6-3 with TRBJ1-1; 7 nucleotides match TRBD1. Germline V gives CDR1 MNHEY, CDR2 SVGEGT. The trim removed 6 bases at V and 6 bases at J, leaving 10 bases unmatched. The CDR3 loop spans 14 amino acids.

The gene calls are TRBV5-1 and TRBJ1-1; D is undetermined. The CDR3 spans 14 residues. With 5 bases removed from V and 1 base from J, the gap between germline ends came to 12 bases. Germline assignment: CDR1 SGHRS and CDR2 YFSETQ. The CDR3 DNA reads TGCGCCAGCAGTTATGGGGAGCCGAACACTGAAGCTTTCTTT. Amino acids: CASSYGEPNTEAFF.

This clonotype occurred a few times. The CDR3 bases are TGTGCCAGCAGCCACCCTATTACGGAGGGCAGCGACATTCAGTACTTC. Its protein is CASSHPITEGSDIQYF. The chain joins TRBV7-9 to TRBJ2-4; D is perhaps TRBD2 (6 bases). Trimming took 5 bases from V and 8 from J, leaving 22 bases between them. The CDR3 runs 16 residues. CDR1 SEHNR and CDR2 FQNEAQ come from the germline V gene (reference sequence). The complete variable domain, with remaining parts taken from reference TRBV7-9 and TRBJ2-4, reads DTGVSQNPRHKITKRGQNVTFRCDPISEHNRLYWYRQTLGQGPEFLTYFQNEAQLEKSRLLSDRFSAERPKGSFSTLEIQRTEQGDSAMYLCASSHPITEGSDIQYFGAGTRLSVL.

The chain links TRBV2 to TRBJ2-3; a weak D match, TRBD2 (5 bases). The CDR3 contains 15 residues. Trimming removed 6 bases at V and 1 base at J, with 14 bases between. The germline V gene has CDR1 SNHLY and CDR2 FYNNEI. CDR3 amino acids: CASSVMARGTDTQYF. The CDR3 DNA sequence: TGTGCCAGCAGCGTCATGGCGCGGGGCACAGATACGCAGTATTTT.

This clonotype was detected a few times. This chain connects TRBV6-5 to TRBJ2-1; 7 nucleotides line up with TRBD2. Germline V lookup: CDR1 MNHEY, CDR2 SVGAGI. The CDR3 totals 14 residues. Losses at the gene ends were 10 bases for V and 8 bases for J; bases not matched to a gene: 14. CDR3 DNA: TGTGCCACATATTCCGGGGGGTCACCGGATGAGCAGTTCTTC. Residues: CATYSGGSPDEQFF.

This clonotype was observed at least ten times. The chain carries TRBV12-3 or TRBV12-4 and TRBJ2-7, with 7 bases lining up with TRBD1. The length of the CDR3 is 15 residues. V shed 5 bases and J 5 bases; nucleotides not matched to a gene: 12. CDR3 nucleotides: TGTGCCAGCAGTCCTAACCTGACAGGGCAGGACGAGCAGTACTTC. This sequence encodes CASSPNLTGQDEQYF.

The chain carries TRBV20-1 and TRBJ2-3; 7 bases map to TRBD2. The CDR3 length is 15 residues. V lost 0 bases, J lost 4 bases, and 7 bases stayed unmatched. The germline V gene encodes CDR1 DFQATT and CDR2 SNEGSKA (reference sequence). CDR3 loop: CSARDLGGNADTQYF. CDR3 DNA: TGCAGTGCTAGAGATCTCGGGGGGAACGCAGATACGCAGTATTTT.

This clonotype was detected a few times. The genes are TRBV18 and TRBJ2-3; D call uncertain. V was pared by 1 base and J by 2 bases, with 7 bases between. Germline CDR1 reads KGHSH; CDR2 reads LQKENI. This CDR3 has 14 amino acids. DNA for the CDR3: TGTGCCAGCTCACCACTAGACCTCACAGATACGCAGTATTTT. Encoded protein: CASSPLDLTDTQYF.

This sequence joins TRBV6-2 or TRBV6-3 and TRBJ2-1; 8 nucleotides agree with TRBD2. Per germline, CDR1 MNHEY and CDR2 SVGEGT. The CDR3 is 17 amino acids. Trimming at V came to 0 bases and at J to 7 bases, leaving 11 bases not matched to a gene. CDR3 protein: CASSYSKGRGGSNEQFF. CDR3 coding DNA: TGTGCCAGCAGTTACTCGAAAGGACGCGGGGGGTCAAATGAGCAGTTCTTC.

This rearrangement joins TRBV20-1 to TRBJ1-2; the D is unclear. From germline, CDR1 is DFQATT and CDR2 SNEGSKA (reference sequence). The CDR3 covers 11 residues. V lost 0 bases to trimming and J lost 4 bases, with 3 bases between them. The CDR3 loop reads CSARDGYGYTF. CDR3 DNA: TGCAGTGCTAGAGATGGCTATGGCTACACCTTC.

The CDR3 loop reads CASSPITTFTNYGYTF. In nucleotides, the CDR3 is TGTGCCAGCAGTCCAATTACGACATTTACTAACTATGGCTACACCTTC. V usage is TRBV6-1 and J usage is TRBJ1-2; D remains ambiguous. The CDR3 is 16 amino acids. Germline V gene lookup returns CDR1 MNHNS and CDR2 SASEGT. Trimming stripped 5 bases from V and 0 bases from J, with 16 bases between.